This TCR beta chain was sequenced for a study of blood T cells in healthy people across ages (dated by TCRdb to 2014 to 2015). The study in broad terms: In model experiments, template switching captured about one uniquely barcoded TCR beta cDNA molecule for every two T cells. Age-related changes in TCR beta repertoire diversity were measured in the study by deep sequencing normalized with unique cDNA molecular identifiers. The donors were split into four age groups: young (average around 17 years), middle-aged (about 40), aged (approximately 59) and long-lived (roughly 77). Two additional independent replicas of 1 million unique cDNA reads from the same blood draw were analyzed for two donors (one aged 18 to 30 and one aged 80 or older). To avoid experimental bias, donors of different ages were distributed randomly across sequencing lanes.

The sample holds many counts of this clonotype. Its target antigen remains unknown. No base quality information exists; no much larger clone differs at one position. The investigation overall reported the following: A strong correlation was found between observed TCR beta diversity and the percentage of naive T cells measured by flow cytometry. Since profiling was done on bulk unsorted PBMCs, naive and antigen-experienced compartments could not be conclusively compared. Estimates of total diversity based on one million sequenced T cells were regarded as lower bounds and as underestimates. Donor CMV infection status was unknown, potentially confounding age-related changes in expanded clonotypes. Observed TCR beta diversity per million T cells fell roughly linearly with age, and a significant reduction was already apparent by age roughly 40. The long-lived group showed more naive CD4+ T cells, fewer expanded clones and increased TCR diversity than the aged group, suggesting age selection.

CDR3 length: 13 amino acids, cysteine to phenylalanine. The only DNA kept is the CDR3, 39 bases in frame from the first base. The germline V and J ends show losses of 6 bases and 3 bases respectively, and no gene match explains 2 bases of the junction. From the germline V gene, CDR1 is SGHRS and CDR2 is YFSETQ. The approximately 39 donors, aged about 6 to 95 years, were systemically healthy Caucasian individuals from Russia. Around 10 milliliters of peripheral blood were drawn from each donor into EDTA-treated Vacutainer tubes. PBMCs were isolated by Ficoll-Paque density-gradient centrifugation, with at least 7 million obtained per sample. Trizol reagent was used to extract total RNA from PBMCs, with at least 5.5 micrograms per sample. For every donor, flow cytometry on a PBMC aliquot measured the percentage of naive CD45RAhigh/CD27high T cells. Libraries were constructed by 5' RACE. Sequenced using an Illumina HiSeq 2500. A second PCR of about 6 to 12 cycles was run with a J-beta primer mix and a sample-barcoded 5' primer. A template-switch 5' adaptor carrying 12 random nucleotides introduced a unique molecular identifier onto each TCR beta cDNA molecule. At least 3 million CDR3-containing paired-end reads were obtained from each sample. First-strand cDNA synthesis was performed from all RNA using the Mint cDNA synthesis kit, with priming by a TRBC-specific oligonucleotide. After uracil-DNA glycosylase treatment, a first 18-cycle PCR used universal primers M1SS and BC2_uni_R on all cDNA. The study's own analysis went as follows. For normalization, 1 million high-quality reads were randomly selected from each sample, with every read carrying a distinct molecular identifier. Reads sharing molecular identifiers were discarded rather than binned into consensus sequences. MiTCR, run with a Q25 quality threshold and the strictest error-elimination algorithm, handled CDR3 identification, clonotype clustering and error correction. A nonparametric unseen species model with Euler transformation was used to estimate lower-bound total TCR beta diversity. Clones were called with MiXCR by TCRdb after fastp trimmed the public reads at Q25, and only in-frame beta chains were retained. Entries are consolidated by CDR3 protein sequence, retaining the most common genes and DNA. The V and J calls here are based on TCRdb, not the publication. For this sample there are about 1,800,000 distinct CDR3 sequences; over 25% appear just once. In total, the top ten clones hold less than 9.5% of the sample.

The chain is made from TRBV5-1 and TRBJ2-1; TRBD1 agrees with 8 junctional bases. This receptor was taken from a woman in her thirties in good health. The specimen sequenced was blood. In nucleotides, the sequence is TGCGCCAGCATGGGGACAGGCTACAATGAGCAGTTCTTC. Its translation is CASMGTGYNEQFF.